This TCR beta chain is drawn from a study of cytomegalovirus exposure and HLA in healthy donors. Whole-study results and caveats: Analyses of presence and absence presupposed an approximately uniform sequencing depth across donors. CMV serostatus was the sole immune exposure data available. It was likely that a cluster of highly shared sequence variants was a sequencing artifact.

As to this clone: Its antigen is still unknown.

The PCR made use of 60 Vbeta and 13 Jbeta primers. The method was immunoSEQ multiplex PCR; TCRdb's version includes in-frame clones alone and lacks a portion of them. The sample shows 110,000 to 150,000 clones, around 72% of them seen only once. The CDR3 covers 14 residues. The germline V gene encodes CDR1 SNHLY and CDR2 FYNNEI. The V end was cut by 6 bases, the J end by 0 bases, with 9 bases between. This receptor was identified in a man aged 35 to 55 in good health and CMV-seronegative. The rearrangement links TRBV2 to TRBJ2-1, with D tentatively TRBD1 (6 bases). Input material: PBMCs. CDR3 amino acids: CASRLGGSYNEQFF. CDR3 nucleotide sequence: TGTGCCAGCAGGCTAGGGGGCTCCTACAATGAGCAGTTCTTC.